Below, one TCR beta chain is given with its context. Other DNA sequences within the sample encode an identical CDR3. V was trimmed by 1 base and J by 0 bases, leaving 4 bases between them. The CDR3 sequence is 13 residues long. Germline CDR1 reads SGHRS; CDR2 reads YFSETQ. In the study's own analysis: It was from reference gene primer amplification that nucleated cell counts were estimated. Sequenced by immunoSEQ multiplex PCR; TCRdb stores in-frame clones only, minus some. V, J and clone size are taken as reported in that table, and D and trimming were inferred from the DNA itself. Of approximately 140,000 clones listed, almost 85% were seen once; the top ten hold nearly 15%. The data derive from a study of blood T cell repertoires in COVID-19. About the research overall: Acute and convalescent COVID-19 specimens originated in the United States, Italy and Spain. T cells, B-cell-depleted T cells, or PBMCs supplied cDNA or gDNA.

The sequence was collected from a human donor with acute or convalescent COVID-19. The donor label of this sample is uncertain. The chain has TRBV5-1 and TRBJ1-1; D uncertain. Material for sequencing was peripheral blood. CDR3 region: CASSLQLNTEAFF. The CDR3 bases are TGCGCCAGCAGCTTGCAGTTGAACACTGAAGCTTTCTTT.